Following are 18 T cell receptor beta chains from one sample sequenced in a study of blood T cell repertoires in COVID-19. Using immunoSEQ multiplex PCR, the repertoire was profiled, and TCRdb retains in-frame clones only, with some absent. This sample has a few hundred thousand clones, with roughly 85% found just once. The sample consisted of peripheral blood. The receptors shown here come from a woman aged 18-29 years with acute or convalescent COVID-19.

This sequence joins TRBV28 and TRBJ1-2; D is ambiguous. V was pared by 1 base and J by 4 bases, with 4 bases between. The V gene's germline CDR1 is MDHEN and CDR2 SYDVKM. The CDR3 has 12 amino acids. CDR3 sequence: CASSLFGYGYTF. CDR3 coding DNA: TGTGCCAGCAGTTTATTCGGCTATGGCTACACCTTC.

The chain combines TRBV3-1 (or the pseudogene TRBV3-2) with TRBJ1-1; possible D gene TRBD1, 5 bases. The CDR3 contains 13 residues. The germline V gene encodes CDR1 LGHDT and CDR2 YNNKEL (reference sequence). V lost 3 bases and J lost 5, with 10 bases in between. The CDR3 coding sequence is TGTGCCAGCAGCCACTGGGGGGAGACTGAAGCTTTCTTT. This encodes CASSHWGETEAFF.

The chain has TRBV29-1 and TRBJ2-7, with 9 bases matching TRBD1. Germline assignment: CDR1 SQVTM and CDR2 ANQGSEA. The CDR3 sequence is 15 residues long. V shed 5 bases and J 4 bases; nucleotides not matched to a gene: 12. CDR3 loop: CSVSSNRGRGYEQYF. CDR3 DNA sequence: TGCAGCGTTTCTTCGAACAGGGGGCGAGGTTACGAGCAGTACTTC.

DNA of the CDR3: TGCGCCACCTCTAGGGACACTGGAGAAAAACTGTTTTTT. Amino acid sequence: CATSRDTGEKLFF. The V gene is TRBV5-1, the J gene TRBJ1-4; possible D gene TRBD1, 6 bases. Per the germline V gene, CDR1 is SGHRS and CDR2 is YFSETQ. V gave up 9 bases and J gave up 8 bases, with 17 bases separating them. The CDR3 totals 13 residues.

This clone showed up just a few times. This chain connects TRBV12-3 or TRBV12-4 to TRBJ1-1; weak D call: TRBD1 (5 bases). With 3 bases removed from V and 8 bases from J, the gap between germline ends came to 13 bases. The length of the CDR3 is 13 residues. The CDR3 reads CASSFTGGIEAFF. CDR3 bases: TGTGCCAGCAGTTTCACAGGAGGGATCGAAGCTTTCTTT.

This clone has only a few counts. The chain carries TRBV6-2 or TRBV6-3 and TRBJ1-6, with D possibly being TRBD1 (5 bases). Germline CDR1 reads MNHEY; CDR2 reads SVGEGT. Trimming took off 4 bases at V and 14 bases at J, with 18 bases between the two ends. This CDR3 spans 14 amino acids. CDR3 residues: CASSSLPQGSTLHF. CDR3 coding DNA: TGTGCCAGCAGTTCTCTTCCTCAGGGTTCCACCCTCCACTTT.

This chain uses TRBV28 with TRBJ2-5; D might be TRBD1 (6 bases). Trimming stripped 6 bases from V and 5 bases from J, with 10 bases between. The CDR3 spans 12 residues. The germline gives CDR1 MDHEN, CDR2 SYDVKM. The CDR3 DNA reads TGTGCCAGCAGGAGAAGGGGGGAGACCCAGTACTTC. The encoded protein is CASRRRGETQYF. Combining the CDR3 with reference TRBV28 and TRBJ2-5 gives the whole variable domain DVKVTQSSRYLVKRTGEKVFLECVQDMDHENMFWYRQDPGLGLRLIYFSYDVKMKEKGDIPEGYSVSREKKERFSLILESASTNQTSMYLCASRRRGETQYFGPGTRLLVL.

The chain recombines TRBV6-5 with TRBJ2-7, with 9 bases identical to TRBD2. The CDR3 is 16 amino acids. J was trimmed by 7 bases and V by 0 bases; bases with no gene match: 10. Looked up from germline, CDR1 is MNHEY and CDR2 is SVGAGI. The CDR3 nucleotides are TGTGCCAGCAGTTACTCGGCGGGAGGGCCCCCGGGTGAGCAGTACTTC. Protein product: CASSYSAGGPPGEQYF.

CDR3 sequence (DNA): TGTGCCAGCAGCGTAGGCGGGACAGGCGCGGAGACCCAGTACTTC. It yields the protein CASSVGGTGAETQYF. The chain has TRBV9 and TRBJ2-5, with 8 nucleotides matching TRBD1. From germline, CDR1 is SGDLS and CDR2 YYNGEE. The junction had 6 bases not matched to a gene; V was cut back by 0 bases and J by 5 bases. The CDR3 contains 15 residues.

The chain recombines TRBV28 with TRBJ1-1; tentative D call: TRBD1 (5 bases). The germline gives CDR1 MDHEN, CDR2 SYDVKM. V was clipped by 5 bases and J by 3 bases, with 16 bases between them. This CDR3 region has 15 residues. CDR3 DNA sequence: TGTGCCAGCAGTCCCCCTGGGGGGGTGTACACTGAAGCTTTCTTT. Protein sequence: CASSPPGGVYTEAFF.

The V and J genes are TRBV30 and TRBJ2-3; possible D gene TRBD1, 7 bases. The CDR3 is made up of 14 amino acids. Trimming pared 7 bases from V and 6 bases from J, leaving 20 bases between. Germline CDR1 reads GTSNPN; CDR2 reads SVGIG (reference sequence). CDR3 nucleotide sequence: TGTGCCTCCCAAGGAGGGGGCCGGGGGGATACGCAGTATTTT. Its translation is CASQGGGRGDTQYF.

V gene TRBV5-5 combines with J gene TRBJ2-1; D perhaps matches TRBD1 (6 bases). Germline CDR1 SGHKS, CDR2 YYEKEE (reference sequence). This CDR3 contains 15 residues. Trimming took 0 bases from V and 0 from J, leaving 7 bases between them. The CDR3 DNA is TGTGCCAGCAGCTTGGAGGGGGTCTCCTACAATGAGCAGTTCTTC. It yields the protein CASSLEGVSYNEQFF. Full variable domain (rest looked up from reference TRBV5-5 and TRBJ2-1): DAGVTQSPTHLIKTRGQQVTLRCSPISGHKSVSWYQQVLGQGPQFIFQYYEKEERGRGNFPDRFSARQFPNYSSELNVNALLLGDSALYLCASSLEGVSYNEQFFGPGTRLTVL.

V is TRBV2 and J is TRBJ1-2; 12 bases fit TRBD1. CDR1 and CDR2 (germline): SNHLY, FYNNEI. The CDR3 sequence is 19 residues long. The trim removed 4 bases at V and 3 bases at J, leaving 15 bases unmatched. CDR3 coding DNA: TGTGCCAGCAGTGTGGCTCCGTGGGGGACAGGGGGCTTGGACTATGGCTACACCTTC. It translates to CASSVAPWGTGGLDYGYTF.

The chain uses TRBV9 and TRBJ2-7; TRBD1 matches at 7 bases. The CDR3 has 15 residues. Germline-derived CDR1 and CDR2 are SGDLS and YYNGEE. Losses at the gene ends were 3 bases for V and 7 bases for J; bases not matched to a gene: 13. The CDR3 DNA follows: TGTGCCAGCAGCGGACCGGGACAGATTTTGGGGGAGCAGTACTTC. This codes for CASSGPGQILGEQYF.

CDR3 in DNA: TGCGCCAGCAGCCAGACCCTCGGACTAGCGGGAGGGGTCAATGAGCAGTTCTTC. Amino acid sequence: CASSQTLGLAGGVNEQFF. This chain joins TRBV4-1 and TRBJ2-1, with 15 bases identical to TRBD2. Per germline, CDR1 MGHRA and CDR2 YSYEKL. Trimming removed 3 bases from V and 6 bases from J; junction bases left unmatched: 9. CDR3 size: 18 residues.

V gene TRBV9 combines with J gene TRBJ2-7, with no clear D. The length of the CDR3 is 11 residues. The V end lost 7 bases, the J end lost 2 bases, and 7 bases lay between the germline ends. CDR1 SGDLS and CDR2 YYNGEE come from the germline V gene. CDR3 residues: CASGTTYEQYF. The CDR3 nucleotides read TGTGCCAGCGGTACAACCTACGAGCAGTACTTC.

The rearrangement uses TRBV2 and TRBJ2-5, with 9 positions matching TRBD2. J was trimmed by 0 bases and V by 4 bases; bases with no gene match: 3. This CDR3 is 15 amino acids long. Looked up from germline, CDR1 is SNHLY and CDR2 is FYNNEI. CDR3: CASSVRLADQETQYF. The CDR3 bases are TGTGCCAGCAGTGTAAGACTAGCGGACCAAGAGACCCAGTACTTC.

This clone has a single count. This sequence joins TRBV24-1 and TRBJ1-5; D possibly corresponds to TRBD1 (5 bases). Germline assignment: CDR1 KGHDR and CDR2 SFDVKD. The CDR3 has 14 residues. V lost 2 bases to trimming and J lost 7 bases, with 11 bases between them. The CDR3 reads CATSDSTRGQPQHF. The CDR3 nucleotides read TGTGCCACCAGTGATTCAACCCGGGGGCAGCCCCAGCATTTT.